The 16 T cell receptor beta chains in this list originate from one sample, sequenced in a study of shared clonotypes between healthy human individuals. Profiling relied on immunoSEQ multiplex PCR, and the TCRdb table lists in-frame clones only, not all of them. The data show around 95,000 clones, less than 80% seen once. Sequenced material: memory CD8+ T cells sorted from blood. Described subset: CD45RO+ cells pooled with CCR7-negative TemRA cells. The receptors shown here come from a man aged 30-40 years in good health.

This clone appeared a few times. The rearrangement uses TRBV5-5 and TRBJ2-1, with 12 bases that match TRBD2. Trimming removed 4 bases from V and 7 bases from J; junction bases left unmatched: 6. The CDR3 spans 15 residues. The germline gives CDR1 SGHKS, CDR2 YYEKEE (reference sequence). The CDR3 DNA reads as TGTGCCAGCAGCCAAACTAGCGGGAGGAAGAATGAGCAGTTCTTC. Amino acids: CASSQTSGRKNEQFF.

The genes are TRBV10-2 and TRBJ2-1, with D perhaps TRBD1 or TRBD2 (5 bases each). Germline V gives CDR1 WSHSY, CDR2 SAAADI. Trimming stripped 6 bases from V and 0 bases from J, with 12 bases between. This CDR3 is 15 amino acids long. CDR3 residues: CASRVSDSSYNEQFF. The CDR3 bases are TGCGCCAGCAGAGTTAGCGACAGCTCCTACAATGAGCAGTTCTTC.

A remark on this clone: Other DNA sequences from this sample encode an identical CDR3 as well. The chain combines TRBV9 with TRBJ2-5; 8 nucleotides match TRBD2. Germline lookup yields CDR1 SGDLS and CDR2 YYNGEE. The CDR3 is 15 residues long. With V trimmed by 0 bases and J by 4 bases, 5 bases remained unmatched. The CDR3 here is CASSVDGAGGETQYF. CDR3 bases: TGTGCCAGCAGCGTAGACGGCGCGGGAGGAGAGACCCAGTACTTC.

V and J are TRBV4-3 and TRBJ2-3; 12 bases match TRBD2. The CDR3 spans 16 residues. Losses at the gene ends were 2 bases for V and 0 bases for J; bases not matched to a gene: 0. CDR1 and CDR2 from the germline V gene are LGHNA and YSLEER. The CDR3 DNA is TGCGCCAGCAGCCAACTAGCGGGAGGGAGCACAGATACGCAGTATTTT. It encodes CASSQLAGGSTDTQYF.

The J gene is TRBJ2-4, the V gene TRBV29-1; D gene uncertain. Germline CDR1 SQVTM, CDR2 ANQGSEA. CDR3 length equals 14 residues. V was clipped by 4 bases and J by 0 bases, with 10 bases between them. CDR3 loop: CSVVDGLAKNIQYF. CDR3 bases: TGCAGCGTTGTGGACGGCCTAGCCAAAAACATTCAGTACTTC.

V gene TRBV28 combines with J gene TRBJ2-3; the D gene is possibly TRBD2 (5 bases). The CDR3 has 16 amino acids. The V gene's germline CDR1 is MDHEN and CDR2 SYDVKM. Trimming removed 2 bases at V and 0 bases at J, with 12 bases between. CDR3 bases: TGTGCCAGCAGTTTAATTATAAGCGGCAGCACAGATACGCAGTATTTT. Its protein is CASSLIISGSTDTQYF.

This clone was detected only a few times. The genes are TRBV28 and TRBJ2-1; possible D gene TRBD2, 6 bases. The V and J ends lost 8 bases and 1 base respectively, with 21 bases between them. The germline V gene has CDR1 MDHEN and CDR2 SYDVKM. The CDR3 totals 17 residues. CDR3 sequence: CASQSPRAGRSYNEQFF. CDR3 in DNA: TGTGCCAGCCAGTCGCCCCGGGCGGGGAGATCCTACAATGAGCAGTTCTTC.

The rearrangement joins TRBV20-1 to TRBJ2-1; weak D call: TRBD2 (5 bases). The V end was cut by 3 bases, the J end by 8 bases, with 8 bases between. The CDR3 is made up of 11 amino acids. In germline, CDR1 is DFQATT, CDR2 SNEGSKA (reference sequence). The CDR3 region is CSARASYEQFF. The DNA for the CDR3 is TGCAGTGCTAGGGCTAGCTATGAGCAGTTCTTC.

The J gene is TRBJ1-3, the V gene TRBV2, with D possibly being TRBD1 (5 bases). V gave up 3 bases and J gave up 4 bases, with 13 bases separating them. CDR1 and CDR2 (germline): SNHLY, FYNNEI. The CDR3 has 15 residues. CDR3 DNA: TGTGCCAGCAGTGATATGGGGGTGGGAGGAAACACCATATATTTT. Encoded protein: CASSDMGVGGNTIYF. Filled out from reference TRBV2 and TRBJ1-3, the complete variable domain reads EPEVTQTPSHQVTQMGQEVILRCVPISNHLYFYWYRQILGQKVEFLVSFYNNEISEKSEIFDDQFSVERPDGSNFTLKIRSTKLEDSAMYFCASSDMGVGGNTIYFGEGSWLTVV.

V gene TRBV30 combines with J gene TRBJ1-1, with D maybe TRBD1 (5 bases). Germline V lookup: CDR1 GTSNPN, CDR2 SVGIG (reference sequence). The V gene lost 2 bases and the J gene lost 10 bases, with 17 bases spanning the gap. The CDR3 extends over 13 amino acids. The CDR3 loop is CAWSMDARGGAFF. The DNA of the CDR3 is TGTGCCTGGAGTATGGACGCTCGGGGGGGAGCTTTCTTT.

The chain carries TRBV28 and TRBJ2-5; tentatively, D is TRBD1 (5 bases). This CDR3 is built from 16 residues. V lost 6 bases and J lost 0, with 17 bases in between. Germline values: CDR1 MDHEN, CDR2 SYDVKM. The CDR3 DNA reads as TGTGCCAGCAGCCCTGGACAAGACTTGTACCAAGAGACCCAGTACTTC. As protein: CASSPGQDLYQETQYF.

This clone was counted many times. V usage is TRBV19 and J usage is TRBJ1-5, with D unresolved. Germline values: CDR1 LNHDA, CDR2 SQIVND (reference sequence). V shed 6 bases and J shed 0 bases, with 12 bases lying between them. The CDR3 covers 15 residues. The CDR3 region is CASRENRGSNQPQHF. The CDR3, as DNA: TGTGCCAGTAGGGAGAATCGGGGTAGCAATCAGCCCCAGCATTTT.

This clone was found a few times. V and J are TRBV4-1 and TRBJ2-1; 10 nucleotides align to TRBD2. Germline assignment: CDR1 MGHRA and CDR2 YSYEKL. The CDR3 spans 17 residues. V trimming: 4 bases; J trimming: 7 bases; junction bases outside the gene matches: 13. The CDR3 reads CASSRGGLALLGNEQFF. The CDR3 nucleotides read TGCGCCAGCAGCCGGGGGGGACTAGCGCTCCTCGGGAATGAGCAGTTCTTC.

The chain is built from TRBV28 and TRBJ2-5; D may be TRBD1 (6 bases). CDR3 size: 15 residues. The V end was cut by 0 bases, the J end by 2 bases, with 10 bases between. The germline gives CDR1 MDHEN, CDR2 SYDVKM. CDR3 amino acids: CASSLWTGLQETQYF. As DNA, the CDR3 is TGTGCCAGCAGTTTATGGACAGGATTACAAGAGACCCAGTACTTC. The whole variable domain, filled in from reference TRBV28 and TRBJ2-5, reads DVKVTQSSRYLVKRTGEKVFLECVQDMDHENMFWYRQDPGLGLRLIYFSYDVKMKEKGDIPEGYSVSREKKERFSLILESASTNQTSMYLCASSLWTGLQETQYFGPGTRLLVL.

This chain uses TRBV5-4 with TRBJ2-3; the match to TRBD2 covers 10 bases. The V gene's germline CDR1 is SGHNT and CDR2 YYREEE (reference sequence). The CDR3 is 17 amino acids. V trimming: 4 bases; J trimming: 4 bases; junction bases outside the gene matches: 12. The CDR3 reads CASSISSGSFLSDTQYF. The DNA of the CDR3 is TGTGCCAGCAGCATCTCTAGCGGGAGTTTCTTATCAGATACGCAGTATTTT.

This chain connects TRBV7-6 to TRBJ2-3, with D possibly TRBD1 on 5 matching bases. This CDR3 contains 17 residues. V was trimmed by 5 bases and J by 2 bases, leaving 20 bases between them. Germline V gene data show CDR1 as SGHVS and CDR2 as FNYEAQ. The CDR3 reads CASSPIMGHTITDTQYF. Written as DNA, the CDR3 is TGTGCCAGCAGCCCAATAATGGGGCATACGATCACAGATACGCAGTATTTT.